Presented here are 23 T cell receptor beta chains from one specimen sequenced in a study of blood T cell repertoires in COVID-19. Sequenced by immunoSEQ multiplex PCR; TCRdb stores in-frame clones only, minus some. The sample lists about 33,000 clones; around four fifths were seen once. The sample consisted of peripheral blood. The receptors here all came from an elderly man with acute or convalescent COVID-19.

The J gene is TRBJ1-5, the V gene TRBV19; TRBD1 agrees at 8 bases. The germline CDR1 and CDR2 sequences are LNHDA and SQIVND (reference sequence). Trimming cost V 6 bases and J 3 bases; bases outside gene matches: 7. This CDR3 is 15 amino acids long. The CDR3 DNA reads as TGTGCCAGTAGGACGCAGGGGGCCTACAATCAGCCCCAGCATTTT. Translating it yields CASRTQGAYNQPQHF.

The chain recombines TRBV30 with TRBJ1-2, with D hard to call. Per the germline V gene, CDR1 is GTSNPN and CDR2 is SVGIG (reference sequence). The CDR3 spans 14 residues. Trimming pared 3 bases from V and 4 bases from J, leaving 15 bases between. The CDR3 sequence: CAWSPFRGTYGYTF. The CDR3 DNA follows: TGTGCCTGGAGCCCTTTCCGAGGAACCTATGGCTACACCTTC.

This clone was counted once. The chain uses TRBV7-9 and TRBJ2-7; TRBD2 is a possible D gene (5 bases). CDR3 length equals 14 residues. Trimming took 6 bases from V and 2 from J, leaving 14 bases between them. The V gene's germline CDR1 is SEHNR and CDR2 FQNEAQ (reference sequence). The CDR3 loop reads CASSLSTAAYEQYF. The CDR3 DNA follows: TGTGCCAGCAGTCTATCCACAGCGGCCTACGAGCAGTACTTC.

The genes are TRBV11-3 and TRBJ2-1; a weak D match, TRBD2 (7 bases). CDR1 is SGHNT, CDR2 YENEEA, per germline. This CDR3 contains 16 residues. The ends were cut back, 1 base at V and 2 bases at J, with 12 bases in the middle. CDR3 in amino acids: CASSLGGGGPYNEQFF. The CDR3 DNA follows: TGTGCCAGCAGCTTAGGAGGCGGGGGCCCCTACAATGAGCAGTTCTTC. Complete variable domain (other parts from reference TRBV11-3 and TRBJ2-1): EAGVVQSPRYKIIEKKQPVAFWCNPISGHNTLYWYLQNLGQGPELLIRYENEEAVDDSQLPKDRFSAERLKGVDSTLKIQPAELGDSAVYLCASSLGGGGPYNEQFFGPGTRLTVL.

V is TRBV9 and J is TRBJ2-2; TRBD1 might be the D (6 bases). The length of the CDR3 is 15 residues. V was cut by 4 bases and J by 5 bases, with 15 bases left in between. Germline CDR1 SGDLS, CDR2 YYNGEE. The CDR3: CASSSRTENTGELFF. CDR3 in DNA: TGTGCCAGCAGCTCCCGGACAGAGAATACCGGGGAGCTGTTTTTT. The entire variable domain, with the rest obtained from reference TRBV9 and TRBJ2-2, is as follows: DSGVTQTPKHLITATGQRVTLRCSPRSGDLSVYWYQQSLDQGLQFLIQYYNGEERAKGNILERFSAQQFPDLHSELNLSSLELGDSALYFCASSSRTENTGELFFGEGSRLTVL.

This chain joins TRBV10-3 and TRBJ2-3, with 8 bases that match TRBD2. The V gene end was trimmed by 8 bases and the J gene end by 4 bases; junction bases not matched to a gene: 11. The CDR3 runs 15 residues. Germline CDR1 and CDR2: ENHRY and SYGVKD. CDR3 in DNA: TGTGCCATCTCGAGTCGGGGGGGCAACGCAGATACGCAGTATTTT. Protein product: CAISSRGGNADTQYF.

The V and J genes are TRBV4-2 and TRBJ2-1; D perhaps matches TRBD1 (5 bases). The CDR3 consists of 15 residues. V lost 0 bases and J 6 bases, leaving 12 bases between the germline ends. CDR1 is LGHNA and CDR2 is YNFKEQ in the germline V gene. In DNA form, the CDR3 reads TGTGCCAGCAGCCAAGAAAAGGGGTATCGCAATGAGCAGTTCTTC. Amino acid sequence: CASSQEKGYRNEQFF.

V gene TRBV5-1 combines with J gene TRBJ1-1; possibly TRBD1 for D (6 bases). This CDR3 has 12 residues. Germline V gene lookup returns CDR1 SGHRS and CDR2 YFSETQ. Deletions cut 5 bases from V and 3 bases from J, with 8 bases between. In nucleotides, the CDR3 is TGCGCCAGCAGTAAGGGGGACACTGAAGCTTTCTTT. Encoded protein: CASSKGDTEAFF.

The V gene is TRBV14, the J gene TRBJ2-1; no clear D gene. CDR1 and CDR2 from the germline V gene are SGHDN and FVKESK. The CDR3 runs to 15 residues. V was cut by 4 bases and J by 8 bases, with 18 bases left in between. The DNA for the CDR3 is TGTGCCAGCAGCCCCCCGAGGAATAGTTGGGATGAGCAGTTCTTC. Its translation: CASSPPRNSWDEQFF.

This clone has just a few counts. This chain links TRBV3-1 (or the pseudogene TRBV3-2) with TRBJ2-5, with a possible D match to TRBD2 (7 bases). The CDR3 runs 12 residues. Germline lookup yields CDR1 LGHDT and CDR2 YNNKEL (reference sequence). Trimming cost V 8 bases and J 5 bases, with 12 bases left between them. For the CDR3, the DNA is TGTGCCAGCGGGGGGGCCCTGGAGACCCAGTACTTC. Residues: CASGGALETQYF.

The chain carries TRBV7-2 and TRBJ1-4; D is unresolved. Germline CDR1 SGHTA, CDR2 FQGNSA. This CDR3 is 16 amino acids long. The V gene lost 4 bases and the J gene lost 4 bases, with 16 bases spanning the gap. Here the CDR3 DNA reads TGTGCCAGCAGCTGGGGTTGGGCGGGAGGTAATGAAAAACTGTTTTTT. Translated: CASSWGWAGGNEKLFF.

This chain joins TRBV18 and TRBJ1-6; 11 nucleotides align to TRBD1. The length of the CDR3 is 16 residues. The junction had 7 bases not matched to a gene; V was cut back by 3 bases and J by 9 bases. Germline CDR1 KGHSH, CDR2 LQKENI. The CDR3, as DNA: TGTGCCAGCTCACCGTCCGGGACAGGGGGGAGTTCACCCCTCCACTTT. This translates into CASSPSGTGGSSPLHF.

V is TRBV6-6 and J is TRBJ1-4, with 11 positions matching TRBD1. CDR3 length: 16 amino acids. Trimming cost V 6 bases and J 7 bases; bases outside gene matches: 10. Germline assignment: CDR1 MNHNY and CDR2 SVGAGI (reference sequence). This CDR3 is CASSLLGQGASEKLFF. The CDR3 nucleotides read TGTGCCAGCAGCCTTCTCGGACAGGGGGCGTCTGAAAAACTGTTTTTT.

The chain is built from TRBV20-1 and TRBJ1-2; D is perhaps TRBD1 (5 bases). The CDR3 extends over 11 amino acids. V lost 3 bases and J lost 6, with 8 bases in between. The V gene's germline CDR1 is DFQATT and CDR2 SNEGSKA (reference sequence). The CDR3 protein is CSARGGDGYTF. CDR3 nucleotides: TGCAGTGCTAGGGGAGGGGATGGCTACACCTTC.

CDR3 DNA: TGTGCCAGCAGCAGCAGGGAAGACGAGCAGTACTTC. Encoded protein: CASSSREDEQYF. The V gene is TRBV9, the J gene TRBJ2-7; perhaps TRBD1 as D (5 bases). CDR1 and CDR2 (germline): SGDLS, YYNGEE. CDR3 length: 12 amino acids. Deletions cut 4 bases from V and 5 bases from J, with 10 bases between.

This clone showed up just a few times. This chain uses TRBV7-2 with TRBJ2-1, with 11 bases aligning to TRBD2. The CDR3 contains 15 residues. V shed 1 base, J shed 6 bases, and the junction held 2 bases outside the gene matches. Germline V gene lookup returns CDR1 SGHTA and CDR2 FQGNSA. The CDR3: CASSLGLAGSNEQFF. The CDR3 DNA reads TGTGCCAGCAGCTTAGGACTAGCGGGGAGCAATGAGCAGTTCTTC.

The table lists this clone with a count of one. The chain carries TRBV7-9 and TRBJ2-5, with 9 bases aligning to TRBD2. V shed 1 base, J shed 2 bases, and the junction held 8 bases outside the gene matches. This CDR3 contains 17 residues. CDR1 and CDR2 from the germline V gene are SEHNR and FQNEAQ (reference sequence). CDR3 sequence (DNA): TGTGCCAGCAGCTTAGGCCGACTAGCGGTAATACAAGAGACCCAGTACTTC. It codes for CASSLGRLAVIQETQYF.

Here the CDR3 DNA reads TGTGCCAGCTCACCACTTGCCGGGACAGGGAGGTTGCCCCTCCACTTT. The encoded protein is CASSPLAGTGRLPLHF. The chain recombines TRBV18 with TRBJ1-6; 9 bases line up with TRBD1. The CDR3 has 16 amino acids. Unmatched junction bases numbered 11, after V lost 1 base and J lost 13 bases. Germline lookup yields CDR1 KGHSH and CDR2 LQKENI.

The chain couples TRBV5-6 to TRBJ1-1; D gene uncertain. Per the germline V gene, CDR1 is SGHDT and CDR2 is YYEEEE. This CDR3 is built from 13 residues. Trimming removed 2 bases from V and 4 bases from J, with 9 bases in between. DNA of the CDR3: TGTGCCAGCAGCTTCCAGTTCCCCACTGAAGCTTTCTTT. Its translation: CASSFQFPTEAFF.

The chain couples TRBV19 to TRBJ1-2; 8 bases agree with TRBD1. This CDR3 region has 17 residues. Germline CDR1 LNHDA, CDR2 SQIVND (reference sequence). The J segment lost 5 bases and the V segment lost 6 bases, leaving 17 bases of the junction unmatched. The CDR3 region has the DNA TGTGCCAGTAGGACCACCTCAACACAGGGGGGCCTTTATGGCTACACCTTC. It specifies CASRTTSTQGGLYGYTF.

The chain is built from TRBV2 and TRBJ1-1; maybe TRBD1 (5 bases). The V gene's germline CDR1 is SNHLY and CDR2 FYNNEI. Trimming cost V 6 bases and J 5 bases, with 16 bases left between them. CDR3 length: 14 amino acids. This CDR3 reads CASRGEGRGTEAFF. The CDR3 DNA reads TGTGCCAGCAGGGGGGAGGGTAGAGGAACTGAAGCTTTCTTT.

The V call is TRBV4-2, the J call TRBJ2-1; 7 nucleotides line up with TRBD2. The CDR3 is 17 residues long. V was clipped by 0 bases and J by 4 bases; unmatched bases: 9. From germline, CDR1 is LGHNA and CDR2 YNFKEQ. CDR3 DNA: TGTGCCAGCAGCCAAGAACCCCATGGGGGAGGGTACAATGAGCAGTTCTTC. It encodes CASSQEPHGGGYNEQFF.

The rearrangement links TRBV7-6 to TRBJ2-3, with TRBD2 identical over 15 bases. CDR3 length: 16 residues. V shed 5 bases, J shed 3 bases, and the junction held 3 bases outside the gene matches. Germline CDR1 reads SGHVS; CDR2 reads FNYEAQ. The CDR3: CASSPGLAGGTDTQYF. CDR3 nucleotide sequence: TGTGCCAGCAGCCCCGGACTAGCGGGGGGGACAGATACGCAGTATTTT.